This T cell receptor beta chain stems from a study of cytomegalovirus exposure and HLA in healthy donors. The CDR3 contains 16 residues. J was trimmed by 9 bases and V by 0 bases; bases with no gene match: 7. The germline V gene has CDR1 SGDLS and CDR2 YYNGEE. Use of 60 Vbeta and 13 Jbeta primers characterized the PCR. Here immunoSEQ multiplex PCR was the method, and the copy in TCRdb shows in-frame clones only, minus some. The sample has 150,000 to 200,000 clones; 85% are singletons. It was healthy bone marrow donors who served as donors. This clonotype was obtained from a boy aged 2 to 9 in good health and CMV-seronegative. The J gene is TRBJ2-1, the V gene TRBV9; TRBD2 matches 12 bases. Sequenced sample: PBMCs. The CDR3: CASSVGASGGAGEQFF. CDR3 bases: TGTGCCAGCAGCGTAGGGGCTAGCGGGGGGGCGGGTGAGCAGTTCTTC.